A selection of T cell receptor beta chains follows, all from one sample in a study of regulatory T cells in long-lasting Graves disease. From the multiplex PCR reads, TCRdb called clonotypes with MiXCR, one entry per CDR3 protein. The sample has roughly 400,000 distinct CDR3 sequences; under 25% are singletons. The source was peripheral blood mononuclear cells (PBMCs), collected when the disease was refractory, from a patient treated with antithyroid drugs. The origin of the receptors is a female donor with Graves disease. Both conserved end residues are part of each CDR3. The D gene is left open where the match is weak. The size entry is marked missing in some rows and otherwise reads once, few, many or a size class.

D gene: NA; J gene: TRBJ1-1; V gene: TRBV2; clone size: many; CDR3 DNA: TGTGCCAGCAGTGTAGTACGGATGAACACTGAAGCTTTCTTT; CDR3 protein: CASSVVRMNTEAFF
D gene: NA; J gene: TRBJ1-4; V gene: TRBV11-2; clone size: many; CDR3 DNA: TGTGCCAGCAGCTTCGGACGGGGGAGGGCAACTAATGAAAAACTGTTTTTT; CDR3 protein: CASSFGRGRATNEKLFF
D gene: NA; J gene: TRBJ1-1; V gene: TRBV7-9; clone size: few; CDR3 DNA: TGTGCCAGCAGCTACAAAGTGAACACTGAAGCTTTCTTT; CDR3 protein: CASSYKVNTEAFF
D gene: NA; J gene: TRBJ2-7; V gene: TRBV30; clone size: few; CDR3 DNA: TGTGCCTGGAGTGTACTCCCAGGCCGGCGGGGCTACGAGCAGTACTTC; CDR3 protein: CAWSVLPGRRGYEQYF
D gene: NA; J gene: TRBJ2-4; V gene: TRBV5-6; clone size: NA; CDR3 DNA: TGTGCCAGCAGCCCCTTTGGCGGGATGGGGAACATTCAGTACTTC; CDR3 protein: CASSPFGGMGNIQYF
D gene: NA; J gene: TRBJ1-6; V gene: TRBV20-1; clone size: NA; CDR3 DNA: TGCAGTGCTAGCTCAGGGCCAGATTCACCCCTCCACTTT; CDR3 protein: CSASSGPDSPLHF
D gene: TRBD1; J gene: TRBJ2-5; V gene: TRBV7-9; clone size: many; CDR3 DNA: TGTGCCAGCAGCCCGGTAGGGACAGGACAGCAGACCCAGTACTTC; CDR3 protein: CASSPVGTGQQTQYF
D gene: TRBD2; J gene: TRBJ2-1; V gene: TRBV5-1; clone size: once; CDR3 DNA: TGCGCCAGCAGACTAGCGGGAGTTGAGCAGTTCTTC; CDR3 protein: CASRLAGVEQFF
D gene: NA; J gene: TRBJ1-1; V gene: TRBV6-5; clone size: NA; CDR3 DNA: TGTGCCAGCAGTTTAGGGATGACGGCTGAAGCTTTCTTT; CDR3 protein: CASSLGMTAEAFF
D gene: TRBD2; J gene: TRBJ2-7; V gene: TRBV28; clone size: NA; CDR3 DNA: TGTGCCAGCAGGGGAAGCGGGGGGGTCGCGGGAAAGAGGAACGAGCAGTACTTC; CDR3 protein: CASRGSGGVAGKRNEQYF
D gene: NA; J gene: TRBJ2-7; V gene: TRBV27; clone size: many; CDR3 DNA: TGTGCCAGCAGTTTTATCGGCCGTACCCCCTCCTACGAGCAGTACTTC; CDR3 protein: CASSFIGRTPSYEQYF
D gene: TRBD2; J gene: TRBJ2-2; V gene: TRBV5-1; clone size: NA; CDR3 DNA: TGCGCCAGCAACCCTAGCGGGACTTCCACCGGGGAGCTGTTTTTT; CDR3 protein: CASNPSGTSTGELFF
D gene: TRBD1; J gene: TRBJ2-1; V gene: TRBV30; clone size: NA; CDR3 DNA: TGTGCCTGGAGTGTACCACACCCAAGGTGGGACAGGAGATTTGATGAGCAGTTCTTC; CDR3 protein: CAWSVPHPRWDRRFDEQFF
D gene: NA; J gene: TRBJ1-1; V gene: TRBV6-2/TRBV6-3; clone size: NA; CDR3 DNA: TGTGCCAGCAGTTACAGAGACATGAACACTGAAGCTTTCTTT; CDR3 protein: CASSYRDMNTEAFF
D gene: TRBD2; J gene: TRBJ2-2; V gene: TRBV5-6; clone size: few; CDR3 DNA: TGTGCCAGCAGCTTGGGGGGACTAGTGGCGATCGGGGAGCTGTTTTTT; CDR3 protein: CASSLGGLVAIGELFF
D gene: NA; J gene: TRBJ2-1; V gene: TRBV3-1; clone size: NA; CDR3 DNA: TGTGCCAGCAGCCCCGAATGGCCAACCGGGCAGTTCTTC; CDR3 protein: CASSPEWPTGQFF
D gene: NA; J gene: TRBJ1-4; V gene: TRBV6-1; clone size: few; CDR3 DNA: TGTGCCAGTAATCAGGGTGCGGGTGTAACTAATGAAAAACTGTTTTTT; CDR3 protein: CASNQGAGVTNEKLFF
D gene: TRBD2; J gene: TRBJ2-1; V gene: TRBV12-3/TRBV12-4; clone size: once; CDR3 DNA: TGTGCCAGCAGTCGCAGCGGGAGGGCCCCTAAGCAGTTCTTC; CDR3 protein: CASSRSGRAPKQFF
D gene: NA; J gene: TRBJ2-5; V gene: TRBV20-1; clone size: many; CDR3 DNA: TGCAGTGCTGGGACGGACCAAGAGACCCAGTACTTC; CDR3 protein: CSAGTDQETQYF
D gene: NA; J gene: TRBJ2-5; V gene: TRBV20-1; clone size: many; CDR3 DNA: TGCAGTGCCTGGTTGGGGGTGGAGACCCAGTACTTC; CDR3 protein: CSAWLGVETQYF
D gene: TRBD1; J gene: TRBJ2-1; V gene: TRBV5-1; clone size: NA; CDR3 DNA: TGCGCCAGCAGCCCCCGGACAGGGGGGGGGCATGGGCAGTTCTTC; CDR3 protein: CASSPRTGGGHGQFF
D gene: NA; J gene: TRBJ1-6; V gene: TRBV18; clone size: once; CDR3 DNA: TGTGCCAGCTCACCTGGGACATTCCCCAATTCACCCCTCCACTTT; CDR3 protein: CASSPGTFPNSPLHF
D gene: TRBD2; J gene: TRBJ2-1; V gene: TRBV28; clone size: few; CDR3 DNA: TGTGCCAGCGGTTCTCTAACGGGAGGGTACAATGAGCAGTTCTTC; CDR3 protein: CASGSLTGGYNEQFF
D gene: TRBD1; J gene: TRBJ1-2; V gene: TRBV7-2; clone size: NA; CDR3 DNA: TGTGCCAGCATCCTGGACAGGGGGCTGGGTGGCTACACCTTC; CDR3 protein: CASILDRGLGGYTF
D gene: TRBD1; J gene: TRBJ2-5; V gene: TRBV6-1; clone size: many; CDR3 DNA: TGTGCCAGCAGTGAAGCCTCAGGGGGCTATGAGACCCAGTACTTC; CDR3 protein: CASSEASGGYETQYF
D gene: NA; J gene: TRBJ2-3; V gene: TRBV6-2/TRBV6-3; clone size: NA; CDR3 DNA: TGTGCCAGCAGTTATGCCCCAGATACGCAGTATTTT; CDR3 protein: CASSYAPDTQYF
D gene: TRBD1; J gene: TRBJ2-7; V gene: TRBV7-2; clone size: NA; CDR3 DNA: TGTGCCAGCGTTTCGGGACAGGGGGCTTTCTACGAGCAGTACTTC; CDR3 protein: CASVSGQGAFYEQYF
D gene: NA; J gene: TRBJ2-7; V gene: TRBV6-1; clone size: many; CDR3 DNA: TGTGCCATAGGTCCTTCCTACGAGCAGTACTTC; CDR3 protein: CAIGPSYEQYF
D gene: TRBD2; J gene: TRBJ2-7; V gene: TRBV5-1; clone size: many; CDR3 DNA: TGCGCCAGCAGCCTGACTAGCGGGAAGTCCGAGCAGTACTTC; CDR3 protein: CASSLTSGKSEQYF